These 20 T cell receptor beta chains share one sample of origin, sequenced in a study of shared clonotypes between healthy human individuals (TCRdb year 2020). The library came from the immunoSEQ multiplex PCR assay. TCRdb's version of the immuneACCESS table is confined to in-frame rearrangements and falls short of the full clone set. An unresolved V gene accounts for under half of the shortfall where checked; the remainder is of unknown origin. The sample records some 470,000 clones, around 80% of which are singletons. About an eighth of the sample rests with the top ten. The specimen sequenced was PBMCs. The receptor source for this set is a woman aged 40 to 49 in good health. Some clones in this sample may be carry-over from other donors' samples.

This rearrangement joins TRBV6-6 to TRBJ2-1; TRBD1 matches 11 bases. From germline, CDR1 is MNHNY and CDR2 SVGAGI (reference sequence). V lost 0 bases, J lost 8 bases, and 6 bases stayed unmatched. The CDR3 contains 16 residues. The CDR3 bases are TGTGCCAGCAGTTACTCGACGGGACAGGGGGTACATGAGCAGTTCTTC. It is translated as CASSYSTGQGVHEQFF.

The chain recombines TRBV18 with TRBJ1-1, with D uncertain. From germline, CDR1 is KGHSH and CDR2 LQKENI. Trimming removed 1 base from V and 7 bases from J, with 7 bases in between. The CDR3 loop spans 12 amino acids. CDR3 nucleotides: TGTGCCAGCTCACCACGGGCGAGTGAAGCTTTCTTT. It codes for CASSPRASEAFF.

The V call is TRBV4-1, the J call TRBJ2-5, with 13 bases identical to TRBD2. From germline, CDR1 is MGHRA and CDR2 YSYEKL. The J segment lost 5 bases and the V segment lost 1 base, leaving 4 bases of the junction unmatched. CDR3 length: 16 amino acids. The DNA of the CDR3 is TGCGCCAGCAGCCAAGGAGGACTAGCGGGAGCGGAGACCCAGTACTTC. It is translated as CASSQGGLAGAETQYF.

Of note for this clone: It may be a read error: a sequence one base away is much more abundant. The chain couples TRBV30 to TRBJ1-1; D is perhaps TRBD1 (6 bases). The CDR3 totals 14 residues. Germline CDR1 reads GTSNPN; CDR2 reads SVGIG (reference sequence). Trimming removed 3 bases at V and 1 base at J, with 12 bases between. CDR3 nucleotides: TGTGCCTGGAGGGACCAGGACAGGAACACTGAAGCTTTCTTT. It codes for CAWRDQDRNTEAFF.

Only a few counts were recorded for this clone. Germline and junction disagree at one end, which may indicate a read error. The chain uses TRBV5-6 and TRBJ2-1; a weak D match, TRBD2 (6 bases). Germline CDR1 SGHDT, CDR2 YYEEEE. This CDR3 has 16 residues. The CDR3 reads CASSLGPSDIYNEQFF. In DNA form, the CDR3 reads TGTGCCAGTAGCTTGGGTCCTAGCGATATCTACAATGAGCAGTTCTTC.

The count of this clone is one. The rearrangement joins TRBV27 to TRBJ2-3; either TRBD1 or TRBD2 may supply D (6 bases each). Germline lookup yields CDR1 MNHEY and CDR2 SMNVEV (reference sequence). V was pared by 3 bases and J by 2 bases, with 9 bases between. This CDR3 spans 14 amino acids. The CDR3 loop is CASSFGGDTDTQYF. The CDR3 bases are TGTGCCAGCAGTTTCGGGGGCGACACAGATACGCAGTATTTT.

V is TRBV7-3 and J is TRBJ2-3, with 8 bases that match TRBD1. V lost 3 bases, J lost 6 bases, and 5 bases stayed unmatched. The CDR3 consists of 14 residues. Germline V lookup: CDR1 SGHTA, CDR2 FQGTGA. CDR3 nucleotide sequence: TGTGCCAGCAGCTTCCAGGGGGCATCCGATACGCAGTATTTT. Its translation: CASSFQGASDTQYF.

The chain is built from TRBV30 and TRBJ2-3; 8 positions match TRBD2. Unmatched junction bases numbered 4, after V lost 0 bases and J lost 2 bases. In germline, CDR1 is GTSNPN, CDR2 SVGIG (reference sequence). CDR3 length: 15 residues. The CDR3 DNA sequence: TGTGCCTGGAGTGTACTAGCGGAGCACACAGATACGCAGTATTTT. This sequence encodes CAWSVLAEHTDTQYF.

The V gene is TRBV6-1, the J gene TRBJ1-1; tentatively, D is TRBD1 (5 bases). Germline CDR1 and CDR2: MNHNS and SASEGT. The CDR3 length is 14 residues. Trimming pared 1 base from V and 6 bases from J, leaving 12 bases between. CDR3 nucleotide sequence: TGTGCCAGCAGTGAAGTCGGGGGTGTGGCTGAAGCTTTCTTT. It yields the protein CASSEVGGVAEAFF.

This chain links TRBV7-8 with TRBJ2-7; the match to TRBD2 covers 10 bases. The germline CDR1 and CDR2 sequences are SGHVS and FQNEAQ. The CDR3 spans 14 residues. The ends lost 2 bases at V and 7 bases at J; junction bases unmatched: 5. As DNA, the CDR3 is TGTGCCAGCAGCTTATATTCACTAGCGGGGGAGCAGTACTTC. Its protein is CASSLYSLAGEQYF.

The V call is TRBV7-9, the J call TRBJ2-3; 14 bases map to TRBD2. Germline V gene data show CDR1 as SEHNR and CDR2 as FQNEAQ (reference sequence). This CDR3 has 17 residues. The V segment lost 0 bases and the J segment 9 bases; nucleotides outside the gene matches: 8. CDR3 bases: TGTGCCAGCAGCTTAGCGAGACTAGCGGGAGGGCCGGGGACGCAGTATTTT. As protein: CASSLARLAGGPGTQYF.

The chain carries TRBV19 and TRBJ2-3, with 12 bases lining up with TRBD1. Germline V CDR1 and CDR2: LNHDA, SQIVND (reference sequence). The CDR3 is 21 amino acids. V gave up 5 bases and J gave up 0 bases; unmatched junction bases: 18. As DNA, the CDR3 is TGTGCCAGTAGTGGGGGACAGGGGGCTTCTAGCGGAACTCCTAGCACAGATACGCAGTATTTT. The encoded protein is CASSGGQGASSGTPSTDTQYF.

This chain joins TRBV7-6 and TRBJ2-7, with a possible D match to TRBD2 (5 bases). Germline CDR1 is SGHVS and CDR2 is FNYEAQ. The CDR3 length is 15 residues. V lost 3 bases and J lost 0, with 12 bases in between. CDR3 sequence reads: CASSFSDGNSYEQYF. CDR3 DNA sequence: TGTGCCAGCAGCTTTTCGGACGGGAACTCCTACGAGCAGTACTTC.

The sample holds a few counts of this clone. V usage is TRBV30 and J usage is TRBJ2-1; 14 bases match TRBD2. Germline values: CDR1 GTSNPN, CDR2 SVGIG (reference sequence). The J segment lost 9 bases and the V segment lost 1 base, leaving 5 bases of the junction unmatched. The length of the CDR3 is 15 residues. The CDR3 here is CAWSGGLAGVGEQFF. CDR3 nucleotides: TGTGCCTGGAGTGGGGGACTAGCGGGAGTGGGTGAGCAGTTCTTC.

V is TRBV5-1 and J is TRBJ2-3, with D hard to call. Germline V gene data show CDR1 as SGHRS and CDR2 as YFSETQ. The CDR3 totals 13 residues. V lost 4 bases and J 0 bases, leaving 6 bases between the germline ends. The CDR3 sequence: CASSQRSTDTQYF. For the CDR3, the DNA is TGCGCCAGCAGCCAGCGTAGCACAGATACGCAGTATTTT.

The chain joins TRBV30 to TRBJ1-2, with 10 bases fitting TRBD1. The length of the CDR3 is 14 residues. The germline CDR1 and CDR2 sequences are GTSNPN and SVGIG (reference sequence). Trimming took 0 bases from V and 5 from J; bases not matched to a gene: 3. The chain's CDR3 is CAWSVPGQGYGYTF. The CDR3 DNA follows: TGTGCCTGGAGTGTACCGGGACAGGGGTATGGCTACACCTTC.

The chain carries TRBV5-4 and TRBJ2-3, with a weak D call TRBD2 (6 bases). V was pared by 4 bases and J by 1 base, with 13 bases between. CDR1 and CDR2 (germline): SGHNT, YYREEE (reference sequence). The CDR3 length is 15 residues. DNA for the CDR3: TGTGCCAGCAGCCGAAAGGAGCGGGGCACAGATACGCAGTATTTT. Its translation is CASSRKERGTDTQYF.

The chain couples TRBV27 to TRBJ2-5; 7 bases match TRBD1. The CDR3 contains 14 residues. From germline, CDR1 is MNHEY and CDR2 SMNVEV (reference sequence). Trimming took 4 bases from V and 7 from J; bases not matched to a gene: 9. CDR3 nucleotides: TGTGCCAGCAGTTCTACGACAGGGAAGGGGACCCAGTACTTC. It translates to CASSSTTGKGTQYF.

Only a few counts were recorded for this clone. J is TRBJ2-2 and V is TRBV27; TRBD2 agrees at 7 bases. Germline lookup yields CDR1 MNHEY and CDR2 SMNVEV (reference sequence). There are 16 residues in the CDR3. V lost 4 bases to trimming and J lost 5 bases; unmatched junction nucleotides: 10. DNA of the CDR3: TGTGCCAGCAGTTCCGGCGGCGGGAGAGAAACCGGGGAGCTGTTTTTT. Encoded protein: CASSSGGGRETGELFF.

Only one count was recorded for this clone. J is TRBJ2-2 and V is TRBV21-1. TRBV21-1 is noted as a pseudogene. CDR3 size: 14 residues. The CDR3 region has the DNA TGTGCCAGCAGCCTTAGTGGGGACACCGGGGAGCTGTTTTTT. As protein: CASSLSGDTGELFF.